This T cell receptor beta chain was sequenced for a study of T cells in Graves' hyperthyroidism and ophthalmopathy (dated by TCRdb to between 2017 and 2020). In the study overall: Peripheral blood samples were taken at initial diagnosis, before any treatment was given. A discovery cohort of about a hundred patients, approximately 44 with Graves' ophthalmopathy and under 60 with stable Graves' hyperthyroidism, was used to find distinguishing TCR V-J signatures. Once sampling was done, hyperthyroidism patients were given methimazole at a starting dose of 30 mg daily, whereas ophthalmopathy patients were given high-dose intravenous methylprednisolone. Prospective prediction of ophthalmopathy was tested in an independent validation cohort of fewer than 20 hyperthyroidism patients and 17 patients who later progressed to ophthalmopathy. The paper reports TCR Vbeta CDR3 sequencing of 135 peripheral blood samples: some 44 ophthalmopathy, under 85 hyperthyroidism and about 17 progressor patients. For training and testing, the 80 to 100 patients in the discovery cohort were randomly divided in a 7:3 ratio. In addition, the study compared T-cell repertoires in thyroid tissue and in blood from five to seven Graves' hyperthyroidism patients.

The TCR beta CDR3 regions were amplified from the RNA transcripts. A first-round RT-PCR of the TCR CDR3 used the HTBI primer set with the Qiagen OneStep RT-PCR kit. Libraries were constructed in a second round of multiplex PCR, after which size selection and purification were carried out. Paired-end sequencing of the libraries was performed with 100 bp reads on an Illumina HiSeq2000. For the original study's pipeline: SOAPnuke was used to process the raw data, removing reads that contained adapters or uncalled bases, had a mean Phred below 15, or lacked an exact match to the constant primer or identifier. COPE v1.2.5 was used to merge high-quality paired reads, and clonotypes were defined as unique nucleotide sequences. Clonotypes were aligned to IMGT TRBV, TRBD and TRBJ reference segments using MiTCR v1.1. Only V-J combinations with frequency above 0.0001, covering about 99% of repertoires, were analysed. A TCS score was defined as the ratio of F50 (clonal expansion) to E x V (chaos), with BLOSUM62-based TCRdist applied between CDR3 peptides within each V-J. Welch's t-statistics and random forest reduced fewer than 600 V-J features to 13, which were used in a naive Bayes classifier (R e1071). In TCRdb, the public reads were trimmed at Q25 with fastp and aligned with MiXCR, with productive beta chains retained. Rows with one shared CDR3 protein collapse into an entry with the most common genes and DNA. Here the V and J calls rest on TCRdb's processing, not on the authors' analysis. The sample profile shows about 380,000 distinct CDR3 sequences; about 13% of them were found once. The ten biggest clones cover around 20% of the sample.

Hyperthyroidism patients were aged 18 to 65 years and newly diagnosed, with disease duration of less than 2 months. Any patient with an uncontrolled infection, another autoimmune disease, pregnancy or lactation was excluded. Clinical symptoms, serum thyroxine and TRAb, thyroid ultrasound, and orbital computed tomography formed the basis for the diagnoses. Blood from progressor patients was collected at the time of first diagnosis with hyperthyroidism, before any ophthalmopathy symptoms had appeared. PBMCs were separated from approximately 10 ml of fresh peripheral blood using Ficoll-Paque density gradient centrifugation. Progressor patients were initially diagnosed with Graves' hyperthyroidism and developed ophthalmopathy during follow-up. Total RNA was extracted with Trizol reagent, and quality was checked on an Agilent 2100 Bioanalyzer. The research as a whole found: Sample size was not statistically predetermined, and investigators were not blinded to group allocation. Most expanded thyroid clonotypes (frequency above 0.001) were also found in blood, which suggests that blood repertoires may mirror thyroid immune responses. In validation, the model predicted progression to ophthalmopathy with 65% to 71% sensitivity and less than 75% specificity, a median of 6.5 months before onset. A model built on a 13 V-J signature distinguished ophthalmopathy from stable hyperthyroidism, reaching roughly 88% sensitivity and around 81% specificity in cross-validation and 80%/75% in testing.

This clonotype occurred many times. Its target antigen remains unknown. The record has no base qualities; no much larger clone is one base away. V is clipped by 6 bases and J by 1 base, and the sequence between their germline boundaries is 12 bases long. Spanning cysteine to phenylalanine, the CDR3 consists of 14 amino acids. The CDR3 DNA has 42 bases and is translated from base 1. The germline V gene specifies SNHLY as CDR1 and FYNNEI as CDR2. The sample comprised blood. The TCR was taken from a man aged 25-45 years with Graves' hyperthyroidism that later progressed to Graves' ophthalmopathy. The chain couples TRBV2 to TRBJ1-1; TRBD1 is a weak D gene call, 5 bases matching. The nucleotide sequence is given as TGTGCCAGCAGGCCGGGACCGCGGAACACTGAAGCTTTCTTT. Its translation reads: CASRPGPRNTEAFF. The reference TRBV2 and TRBJ1-1 proteins fill in what lies around the CDR3, so the full variable domain reads EPEVTQTPSHQVTQMGQEVILRCVPISNHLYFYWYRQILGQKVEFLVSFYNNEISEKSEIFDDQFSVERPDGSNFTLKIRSTKLEDSAMYFCASRPGPRNTEAFFGQGTRLTVV.